The 17 T cell receptor beta chains listed next were all sequenced from one sample in a study of beta chain features in type 1 diabetes. The sequenced template was cDNA made from the entire isolated RNA. Repertoires were generated with immunoSEQ multiplex PCR, while TCRdb's copy carries only in-frame clones and drops some. Of 390,000 or so clones listed, 11% to 15% are singletons. The source material was naive CD4+ T cells from blood. Receptor source: a man aged 30 to 45 in good health.

V gene TRBV7-2 combines with J gene TRBJ2-1; D gene uncertain. The CDR3 totals 14 residues. Germline V gives CDR1 SGHTA, CDR2 FQGNSA. Trimming pared 4 bases from V and 2 bases from J, leaving 9 bases between. CDR3 nucleotide sequence: TGTGCCAGCAGCTCGCTAGTAGCCTACAATGAGCAGTTCTTC. This codes for CASSSLVAYNEQFF.

The chain uses TRBV18 and TRBJ1-4; D is possibly TRBD1 (5 bases). V shed 5 bases and J shed 8 bases, with 12 bases lying between them. Germline V gene sequence: CDR1 KGHSH, CDR2 LQKENI. The CDR3 sequence is 13 residues long. The CDR3 DNA reads TGTGCCAGCTCATCAGGGATCGAGGAAAAACTGTTTTTT. Translating gives CASSSGIEEKLFF. Filled out from reference TRBV18 and TRBJ1-4, the complete variable domain reads NAGVMQNPRHLVRRRGQEARLRCSPMKGHSHVYWYRQLPEEGLKFMVYLQKENIIDESGMPKERFSAEFPKEGPSILRIQQVVRGDSAAYFCASSSGIEEKLFFGSGTQLSVL.

The rearrangement uses TRBV10-3 and TRBJ2-6; no clear D gene. Germline-derived CDR1 and CDR2 are ENHRY and SYGVKD. This CDR3 has 14 amino acids. V lost 9 bases to trimming and J lost 4 bases, with 13 bases between them. The CDR3 nucleotides are TGTGCCATTTACACCCCCCGGGGGGCCAACGTCCTGACTTTC. It yields the protein CAIYTPRGANVLTF.

The rearrangement joins TRBV6-4 to TRBJ2-5, with TRBD2 matching over 7 bases. The CDR3 totals 15 residues. Trimming took 4 bases from V and 4 from J; bases not matched to a gene: 9. The germline V gene encodes CDR1 MRHNA and CDR2 SNTAGT. In DNA form, the CDR3 reads TGTGCCAGCAGTGTAGTGGGAGGGCCTCCAGAGACCCAGTACTTC. Residues: CASSVVGGPPETQYF.

In its sample, this clone was seen a few times. The DNA of the CDR3 is TGTGCCAGCAGCCAAGGACAGGGCAGCTATGGCTACACCTTC. Amino acids: CASSQGQGSYGYTF. This chain joins TRBV6-5 and TRBJ1-2; 8 nucleotides line up with TRBD1. Germline CDR1 is MNHEY and CDR2 is SVGAGI. The CDR3 contains 14 residues. V was clipped by 6 bases and J by 4 bases; unmatched bases: 7.

The CDR3 DNA reads as TGCAGCGTTAATCCCCGGGACAAGTATACCTCTGAAGCTTTCTTT. Translated: CSVNPRDKYTSEAFF. V is TRBV29-1 and J is TRBJ1-1; maybe TRBD1 (6 bases). The CDR3 is 15 amino acids. Germline V gives CDR1 SQVTM, CDR2 ANQGSEA. With 5 bases removed from V and 6 bases from J, the gap between germline ends came to 22 bases.

This clone has a handful of counts. The chain links TRBV5-5 to TRBJ2-3, with unresolved D. The length of the CDR3 is 14 residues. Trimming pared 2 bases from V and 4 bases from J, leaving 11 bases between. Germline V lookup: CDR1 SGHKS, CDR2 YYEKEE (reference sequence). This CDR3 is CASSFPRPADTQYF. The CDR3 bases are TGTGCCAGCAGCTTCCCCCGTCCAGCAGATACGCAGTATTTT.

V is TRBV2 and J is TRBJ2-1; TRBD1 aligns across 7 bases. V shed 4 bases, J shed 8 bases, and the junction held 5 bases outside the gene matches. The CDR3 runs 13 residues. Looked up from germline, CDR1 is SNHLY and CDR2 is FYNNEI. The CDR3 DNA follows: TGTGCCAGCAGTGCCACAGGGGTCTATGAGCAGTTCTTC. It yields the protein CASSATGVYEQFF.

The chain couples TRBV6-7 to TRBJ2-7; tentative D call: TRBD1 (5 bases). TRBV6-7 is recorded as an ORF, its role being uncertain. The CDR3 totals 11 residues. The V gene lost 9 bases and the J gene lost 3 bases, with 9 bases spanning the gap. In DNA, the CDR3 is TGTGCCAGAAGACAGAGCTACGAGCAGTACTTC. Its protein is CARRQSYEQYF.

The V gene is TRBV5-4, the J gene TRBJ2-3; 10 bases match TRBD2. CDR1 and CDR2 from the germline V gene are SGHNT and YYREEE (reference sequence). The CDR3 runs to 17 residues. The ends lost 4 bases at V and 3 bases at J; junction bases unmatched: 11. The CDR3 sequence: CASSPHTQREGTDTQYF. In DNA, the CDR3 is TGTGCCAGCAGCCCTCACACCCAGCGGGAGGGAACAGATACGCAGTATTTT.

The genes are TRBV2 and TRBJ2-3, with D possibly TRBD2 on 6 matching bases. Trimming removed 6 bases at V and 1 base at J, with 11 bases between. Germline V gene lookup returns CDR1 SNHLY and CDR2 FYNNEI. The CDR3 extends over 14 amino acids. The CDR3 reads CASRVRGGTDTQYF. As DNA, the CDR3 is TGTGCCAGCAGGGTCCGCGGGGGCACAGATACGCAGTATTTT.

The gene calls are TRBV15 and TRBJ2-1; 7 bases are a match to TRBD2. Germline CDR1 LNHNV, CDR2 YYDKDF (reference sequence). Trimming cost V 0 bases and J 0 bases; bases outside gene matches: 11. The CDR3 is made up of 19 amino acids. As DNA, the CDR3 is TGTGCCACCAGCAGAGATGCAAGACTAGCTAAGAGCTCCTACAATGAGCAGTTCTTC. Residues: CATSRDARLAKSSYNEQFF.

This clone was observed a few times. V usage is TRBV7-2 and J usage is TRBJ2-7, with TRBD2 identical over 8 bases. CDR3 length: 15 residues. Germline V gives CDR1 SGHTA, CDR2 FQGNSA. After removal of 3 bases from V and 0 bases from J, the junction contained 4 bases not matched to a gene. The CDR3 spells CASSFTSGPSYEQYF. CDR3 nucleotide sequence: TGTGCCAGCAGCTTTACTAGCGGTCCCTCCTACGAGCAGTACTTC.

The V call is TRBV7-8, the J call TRBJ2-5; D not resolved. The CDR3 is 14 amino acids. Germline CDR1 and CDR2: SGHVS and FQNEAQ. V lost 1 base and J 2 bases, leaving 8 bases between the germline ends. DNA for the CDR3: TGTGCCAGCAGCTTAGGTGTGAATCAAGAGACCCAGTACTTC. It codes for CASSLGVNQETQYF.

The chain combines TRBV29-1 with TRBJ2-5, with TRBD2 matching over 7 bases. The CDR3 length is 14 residues. Trimming cost V 4 bases and J 5 bases; bases outside gene matches: 10. The germline V gene encodes CDR1 SQVTM and CDR2 ANQGSEA. The CDR3 nucleotides are TGCAGCGTTGCTCTAGCGGAAAGGGGTGAGACCCAGTACTTC. Translated, it gives CSVALAERGETQYF.

This clone came up a few times. This sequence joins TRBV30 and TRBJ1-1, with 7 bases lining up with TRBD1. This CDR3 contains 12 residues. J gave up 4 bases and V 3 bases, and 2 bases lay outside the gene matches. Per the germline V gene, CDR1 is GTSNPN and CDR2 is SVGIG (reference sequence). The CDR3 spells CAWRPGGTEAFF. CDR3 bases: TGTGCCTGGAGACCAGGGGGCACTGAAGCTTTCTTT.

This clone was counted between two and nine times. This chain joins TRBV27 and TRBJ2-7; D may be TRBD1 (7 bases). The germline V gene encodes CDR1 MNHEY and CDR2 SMNVEV (reference sequence). Trimming shortened V by 8 bases and J by 4 bases, and 15 bases separated the two germline ends. The length of the CDR3 is 13 residues. The CDR3 here is CASGGTALYEQYV. DNA for the CDR3: TGTGCCAGCGGGGGGACAGCGCTGTACGAGCAGTACGTC.